This TCR beta chain was captured in a study of CD8 T cells in ankylosing spondylitis (dated by TCRdb to 2017 to 2019). In terms of the full investigation: To find TCR variants linked to disease, the study profiled T cell receptor beta repertoires in ankylosing spondylitis patients and healthy donors. The full study cohort was made up of about 24 ankylosing spondylitis patients and approximately 100 healthy donors. Peripheral blood was sampled, and synovial fluid was also collected from ankylosing spondylitis patients.

General conclusions and limits of the study: Significant enrichment of the disease-linked clones was reported in matched synovial fluid samples from ankylosing spondylitis patients. A CD8+ phenotype was shown by the disease-linked clones, which were found at relatively low frequencies in peripheral blood. Some motif variants had previously been reported in the synovial fluid and blood of reactive arthritis patients, which suggests shared mechanisms of disease initiation. Blood from ankylosing spondylitis patients appeared to be characterized by a TCR beta motif composed of 7 to 9 highly homologous amino acid variants.

This clonotype showed up many times. Its antigen has not been determined. No qualities accompany the bases; no much larger clone lies one base away. Its CDR3 holds 14 amino acids, cysteine through phenylalanine. The only DNA kept is the CDR3, 42 bases in frame from the first base. Trimming removed 8 bases from V and 9 bases from J, leaving 17 bases between the germline ends. Looking up the germline V gene (reference sequence) yields CDR1 LNHNV and CDR2 YYDKDF. Instrument used: Illumina HiSeq 2500. TCR beta libraries were prepared by quantitative 5'-RACE with molecular barcodes. In the source study's methods: Disease-linked TCR variants were identified with a new computational method built on a probabilistic model of VDJ rearrangement. TCRdb took the public reads, trimmed them with fastp at Q25, ran MiXCR for clone calling and kept in-frame beta chains. Rows with one shared CDR3 protein collapse into an entry with the most common genes and DNA. What appears here as the V and J calls and clone size reflects TCRdb's work, not the paper's. This sample comprises 200,000 to 250,000 distinct CDR3 sequences, under 12% of them detected only once. The top ten clonotypes cover 21% of the sample.

This sequence originates from a male donor with ankylosing spondylitis or in good health (not recorded which). The V and J genes are TRBV15 and TRBJ1-6; 5 matching bases give a weak D call of TRBD1. Sequenced sample: blood, either unsorted or a sorted T cell fraction (not recorded which). The DNA reads as follows: TGTGCCACCCATGCCCAGGGCGGGGGTTCACCCCTCCACTTT. The resulting protein is CATHAQGGGSPLHF.